The clone carrying this T cell receptor (beta chain) was detected once. At a deep level, the assay was run. The data were produced by immunoSEQ multiplex PCR, yet TCRdb's version contains in-frame clones alone and is incomplete. The data contain 2 million to 2.5 million clones, approximately 95% of them singletons. Germline V gives CDR1 SGHNT, CDR2 YYREEE (reference sequence). Trimming removed 4 bases from V and 2 bases from J, with 13 bases in between. This CDR3 comprises 14 residues. These data belong to a study of shared clonotypes between healthy human individuals. This TCR was recovered from a man aged 18 to 30 in good health. The genes are TRBV5-4 and TRBJ2-7; maybe TRBD2 (6 bases). Sequencing input: naive CD4+ T cells sorted from blood. The subset: CD45RA+ positively selected. CDR3 DNA: TGTGCCAGCAGCCCCTCGCGGGACGCCTACGAGCAGTACTTC. It translates to CASSPSRDAYEQYF.